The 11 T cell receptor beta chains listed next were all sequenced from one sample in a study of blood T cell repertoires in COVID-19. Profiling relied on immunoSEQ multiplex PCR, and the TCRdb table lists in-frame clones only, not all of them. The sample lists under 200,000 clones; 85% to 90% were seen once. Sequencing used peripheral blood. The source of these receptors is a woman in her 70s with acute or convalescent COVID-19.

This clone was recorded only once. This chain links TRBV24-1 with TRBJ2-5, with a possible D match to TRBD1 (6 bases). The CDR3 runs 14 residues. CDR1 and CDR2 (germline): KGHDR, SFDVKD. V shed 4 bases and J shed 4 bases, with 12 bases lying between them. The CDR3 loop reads CATSDPEGVETQYF. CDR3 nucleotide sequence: TGTGCCACCAGTGACCCCGAGGGGGTAGAGACCCAGTACTTC.

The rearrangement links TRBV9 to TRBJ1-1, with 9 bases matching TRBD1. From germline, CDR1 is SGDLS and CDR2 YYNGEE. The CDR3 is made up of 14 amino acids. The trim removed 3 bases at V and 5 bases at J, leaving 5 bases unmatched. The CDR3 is CASSAPTGGTEAFF. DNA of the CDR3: TGTGCCAGCAGCGCCCCGACAGGGGGAACTGAAGCTTTCTTT.

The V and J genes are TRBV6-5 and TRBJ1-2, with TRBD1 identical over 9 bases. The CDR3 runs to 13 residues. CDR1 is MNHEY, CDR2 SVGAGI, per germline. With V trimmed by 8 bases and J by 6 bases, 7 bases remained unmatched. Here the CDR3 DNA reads TGTGCCAGCGAGGGACAGGGAATAAATGGCTACACCTTC. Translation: CASEGQGINGYTF.

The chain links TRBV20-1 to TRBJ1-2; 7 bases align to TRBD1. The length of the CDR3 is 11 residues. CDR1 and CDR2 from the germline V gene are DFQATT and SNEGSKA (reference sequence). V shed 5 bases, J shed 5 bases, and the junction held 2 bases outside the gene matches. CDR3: CSASTGYGYTF. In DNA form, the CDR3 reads TGCAGTGCTTCGACAGGGTATGGCTACACCTTC.

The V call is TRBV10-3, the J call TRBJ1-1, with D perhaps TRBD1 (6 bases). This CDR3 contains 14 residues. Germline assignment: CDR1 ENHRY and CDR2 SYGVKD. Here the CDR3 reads CASGGTPGNTEAFF. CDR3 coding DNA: TGTGCTAGTGGGGGCACCCCCGGGAACACTGAAGCTTTCTTT.

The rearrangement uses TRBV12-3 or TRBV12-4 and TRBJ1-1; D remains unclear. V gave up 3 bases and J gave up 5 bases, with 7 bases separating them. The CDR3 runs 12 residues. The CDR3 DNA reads TGTGCCAGCAGTTTGAGGGAGACTGAAGCTTTCTTT. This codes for CASSLRETEAFF.

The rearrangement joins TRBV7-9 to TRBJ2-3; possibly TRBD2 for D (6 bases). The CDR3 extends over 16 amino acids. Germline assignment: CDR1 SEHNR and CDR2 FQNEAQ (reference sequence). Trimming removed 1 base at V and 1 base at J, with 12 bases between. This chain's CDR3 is CASSLDTGVGTDTQYF. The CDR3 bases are TGTGCCAGCAGCTTAGATACGGGAGTAGGCACAGATACGCAGTATTTT.

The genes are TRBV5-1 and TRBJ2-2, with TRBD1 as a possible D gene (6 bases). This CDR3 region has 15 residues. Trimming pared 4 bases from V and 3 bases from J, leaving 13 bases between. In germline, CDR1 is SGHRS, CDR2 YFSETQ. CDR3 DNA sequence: TGCGCCAGCAGCACCATGGACAGTTACACCGGGGAGCTGTTTTTT. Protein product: CASSTMDSYTGELFF. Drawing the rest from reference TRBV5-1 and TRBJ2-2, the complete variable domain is KAGVTQTPRYLIKTRGQQVTLSCSPISGHRSVSWYQQTPGQGLQFLFEYFSETQRNKGNFPGRFSGRQFSNSRSEMNVSTLELGDSALYLCASSTMDSYTGELFFGEGSRLTVL.

This chain's CDR3 is CASSLNRGSTEAFF. In DNA form, the CDR3 reads TGTGCCAGCAGCTTGAACAGGGGATCCACTGAAGCTTTCTTT. The chain joins TRBV7-2 to TRBJ1-1, with 7 bases matching TRBD1. The germline gives CDR1 SGHTA, CDR2 FQGNSA. Losses at the gene ends were 3 bases for V and 4 bases for J; bases not matched to a gene: 5. This CDR3 comprises 14 residues.

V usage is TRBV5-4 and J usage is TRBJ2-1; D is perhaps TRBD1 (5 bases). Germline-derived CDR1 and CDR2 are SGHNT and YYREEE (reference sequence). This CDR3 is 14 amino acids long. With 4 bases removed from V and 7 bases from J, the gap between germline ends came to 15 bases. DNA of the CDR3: TGTGCCAGCAGCCCCAGGGTGGAAGGGAATGAGCAGTTCTTC. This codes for CASSPRVEGNEQFF.

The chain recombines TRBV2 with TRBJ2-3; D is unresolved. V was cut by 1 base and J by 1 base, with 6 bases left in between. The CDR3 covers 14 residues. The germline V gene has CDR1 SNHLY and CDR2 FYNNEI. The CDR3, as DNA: TGTGCCAGCAGTGAAGGGCCGCGCACAGATACGCAGTATTTT. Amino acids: CASSEGPRTDTQYF.